What follows describes a single TCR beta chain. Assay used: immunoSEQ multiplex PCR; TCRdb lists only in-frame clones, some missing. This table holds about 36,000 clones, nearly 90% found once. This entry belongs to a study of blood T cell repertoires in COVID-19. The CDR3 has 18 residues. Germline CDR1 and CDR2: SGHTA and FQGTGA. J lost 9 bases, V lost 1 base, and 13 bases had no gene match. The TCR comes from a man in his sixties with active or convalescent COVID-19. The chain links TRBV7-3 to TRBJ2-2, with 11 bases that match TRBD2. The source material was peripheral blood. Here the CDR3 DNA reads TGTGCCAGCAGCTTAATGGGCCTAGCGGGAGGACATCGACGGGAGCTGTTTTTT. Translating gives CASSLMGLAGGHRRELFF.